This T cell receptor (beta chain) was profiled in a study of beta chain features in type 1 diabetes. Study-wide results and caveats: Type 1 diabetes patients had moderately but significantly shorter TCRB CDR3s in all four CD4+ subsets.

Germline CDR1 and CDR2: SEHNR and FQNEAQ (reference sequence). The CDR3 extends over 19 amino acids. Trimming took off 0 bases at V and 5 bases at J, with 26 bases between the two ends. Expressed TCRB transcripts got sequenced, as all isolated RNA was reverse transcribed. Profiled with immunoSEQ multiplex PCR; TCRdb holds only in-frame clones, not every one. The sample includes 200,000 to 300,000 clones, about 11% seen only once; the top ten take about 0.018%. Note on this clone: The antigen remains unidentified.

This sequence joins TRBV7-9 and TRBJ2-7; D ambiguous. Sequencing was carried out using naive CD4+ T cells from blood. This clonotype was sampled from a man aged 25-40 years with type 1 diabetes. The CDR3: CASSLALSVTAPLVDEQYF. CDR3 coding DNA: TGTGCCAGCAGCTTAGCGCTGTCCGTTACAGCCCCCTTAGTCGACGAGCAGTACTTC.